This T cell receptor (beta chain) was retrieved from a study of blood T cell repertoires in COVID-19. V dropped 0 bases and J dropped 9; count of bases not matched to a gene: 3. The CDR3 is made up of 13 amino acids. Germline CDR1 is SGDLS and CDR2 is YYNGEE. Clones were read by immunoSEQ multiplex PCR, and TCRdb kept only the in-frame ones, dropping some. The sample yields 150,000 to 200,000 clones, 86% seen once. This receptor was obtained from a man between 70 and 80 years old with acute or convalescent COVID-19. Sequencing was carried out using peripheral blood. The chain is built from TRBV9 and TRBJ2-7; TRBD2 agrees at 10 bases. The CDR3: CASSVVAGGMQYF. DNA for the CDR3: TGTGCCAGCAGCGTAGTAGCGGGGGGTATGCAGTACTTC.